This TCR beta chain was recorded in a study of blood T cell repertoires in COVID-19. Per the original methods: Estimated nucleated cell counts came from reference gene primer amplification. Data came from immunoSEQ multiplex PCR; TCRdb stores just in-frame clones and leaves some out. V, J and clone size are taken as reported in that table, and D and trimming were inferred from the DNA itself. The sample lists 70,000 or so clones; roughly three quarters were seen once. V gave up 6 bases and J gave up 0 bases; unmatched junction bases: 4. Germline CDR1 reads MNHEY; CDR2 reads SVGAGI. This CDR3 comprises 15 residues.

Specimen: peripheral blood. This clonotype originated in a man between 60 and 70 years old with acute or convalescent COVID-19. The V call is TRBV6-5, the J call TRBJ1-5; 8 nucleotides line up with TRBD1. The CDR3 sequence: CASRSDRASNQPQHF. Written as DNA, the CDR3 is TGTGCCAGCAGATCGGACAGGGCTAGCAATCAGCCCCAGCATTTT.